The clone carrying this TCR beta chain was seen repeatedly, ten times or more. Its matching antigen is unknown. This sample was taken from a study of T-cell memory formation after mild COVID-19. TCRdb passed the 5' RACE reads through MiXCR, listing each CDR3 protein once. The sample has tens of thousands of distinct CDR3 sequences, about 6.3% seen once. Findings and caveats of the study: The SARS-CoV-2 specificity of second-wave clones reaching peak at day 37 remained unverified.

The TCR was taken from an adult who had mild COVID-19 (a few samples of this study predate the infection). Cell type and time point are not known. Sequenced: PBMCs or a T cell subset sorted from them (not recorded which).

CDR3 DNA: TGCAGTGCTATCCGCGGACTAGCGGGAGGTTCCCCTGAGCAGTTCTTC. Amino acids: CSAIRGLAGGSPEQFF. V and J are TRBV20-1 and TRBJ2-1, with 14 positions matching TRBD2. V lost 4 bases to trimming and J lost 9 bases; unmatched junction nucleotides: 11. The CDR3 runs to 16 residues. Germline assignment: CDR1 DFQATT and CDR2 SNEGSKA (reference sequence).